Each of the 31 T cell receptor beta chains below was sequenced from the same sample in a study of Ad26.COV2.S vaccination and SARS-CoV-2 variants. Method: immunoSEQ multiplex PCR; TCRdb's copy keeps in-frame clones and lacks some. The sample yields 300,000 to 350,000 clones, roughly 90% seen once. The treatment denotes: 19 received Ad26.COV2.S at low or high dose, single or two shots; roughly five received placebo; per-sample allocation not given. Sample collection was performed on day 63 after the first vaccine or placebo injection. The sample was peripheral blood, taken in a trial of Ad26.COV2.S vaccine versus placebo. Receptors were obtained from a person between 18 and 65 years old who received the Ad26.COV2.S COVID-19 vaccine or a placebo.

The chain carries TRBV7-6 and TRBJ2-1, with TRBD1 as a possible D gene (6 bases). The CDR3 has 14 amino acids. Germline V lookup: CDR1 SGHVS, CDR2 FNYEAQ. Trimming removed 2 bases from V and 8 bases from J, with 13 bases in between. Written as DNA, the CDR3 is TGTGCCAGCAGCTTAAATACAGGGCGGCATGAGCAGTTCTTC. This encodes CASSLNTGRHEQFF. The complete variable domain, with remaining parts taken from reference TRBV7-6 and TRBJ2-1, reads GAGVSQSPRYKVTKRGQDVALRCDPISGHVSLYWYRQALGQGPEFLTYFNYEAQQDKSGLPNDRFSAERPEGSISTLTIQRTEQRDSAMYRCASSLNTGRHEQFFGPGTRLTVL.

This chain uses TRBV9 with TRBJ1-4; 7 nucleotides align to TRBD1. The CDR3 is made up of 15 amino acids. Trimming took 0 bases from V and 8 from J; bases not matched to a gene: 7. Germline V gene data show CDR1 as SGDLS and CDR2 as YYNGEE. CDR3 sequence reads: CASSVDEETGEKLFF. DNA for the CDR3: TGTGCCAGCAGCGTAGACGAGGAGACAGGGGAAAAACTGTTTTTT.

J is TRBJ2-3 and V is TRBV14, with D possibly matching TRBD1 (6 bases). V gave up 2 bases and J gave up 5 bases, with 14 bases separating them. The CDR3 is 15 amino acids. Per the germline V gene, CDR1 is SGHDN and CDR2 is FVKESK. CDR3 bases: TGTGCCAGCAGCCAAAGGCAGGGGTTAAAAGATACGCAGTATTTT. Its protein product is CASSQRQGLKDTQYF.

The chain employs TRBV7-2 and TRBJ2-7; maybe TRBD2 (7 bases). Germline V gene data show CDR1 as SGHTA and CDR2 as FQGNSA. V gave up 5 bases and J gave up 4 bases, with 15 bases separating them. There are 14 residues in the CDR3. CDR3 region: CASSGGAGVYEQYF. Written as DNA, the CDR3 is TGTGCCAGCAGCGGGGGGGCAGGGGTTTACGAGCAGTACTTC.

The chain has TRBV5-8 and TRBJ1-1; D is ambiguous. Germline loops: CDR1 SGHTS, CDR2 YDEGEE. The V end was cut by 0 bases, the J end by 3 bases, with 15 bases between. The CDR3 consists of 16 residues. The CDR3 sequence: CASSLGQYRRDTEAFF. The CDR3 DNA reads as TGTGCCAGCAGCTTGGGACAATACAGAAGGGACACTGAAGCTTTCTTT.

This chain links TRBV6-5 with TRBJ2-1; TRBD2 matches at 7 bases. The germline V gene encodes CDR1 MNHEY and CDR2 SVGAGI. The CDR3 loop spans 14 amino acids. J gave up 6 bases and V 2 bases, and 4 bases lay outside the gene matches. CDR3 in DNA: TGTGCCAGCAGTTACCGGGAGGTCGGCAATGAGCAGTTCTTC. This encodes CASSYREVGNEQFF.

The CDR3 bases are TGTGCCAGCAGCTTAGAATGGACGTACTCTAGCAATCAGCCCCAGCATTTT. Translating gives CASSLEWTYSSNQPQHF. The V and J genes are TRBV7-4 and TRBJ1-5; D gene unclear. CDR3 length: 17 residues. V gave up 1 base and J gave up 0 bases, with 13 bases separating them. The germline V gene has CDR1 SGHVT and CDR2 SQSDAQ.

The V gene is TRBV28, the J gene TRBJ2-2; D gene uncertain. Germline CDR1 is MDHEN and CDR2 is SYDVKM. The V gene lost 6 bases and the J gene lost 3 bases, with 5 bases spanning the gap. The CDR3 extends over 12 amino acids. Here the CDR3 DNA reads TGTGCCAGCAGGCTCGACACCGGGGAGCTGTTTTTT. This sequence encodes CASRLDTGELFF.

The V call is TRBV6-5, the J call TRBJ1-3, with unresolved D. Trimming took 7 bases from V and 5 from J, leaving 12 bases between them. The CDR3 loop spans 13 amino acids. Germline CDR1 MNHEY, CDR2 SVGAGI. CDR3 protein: CASNGVDRNTIYF. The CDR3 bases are TGTGCCAGCAACGGGGTAGATAGAAACACCATATATTTT.

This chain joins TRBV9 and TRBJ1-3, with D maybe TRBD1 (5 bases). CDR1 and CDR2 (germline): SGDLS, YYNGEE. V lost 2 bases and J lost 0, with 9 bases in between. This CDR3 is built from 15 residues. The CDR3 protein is CASSVQGHSGNTIYF. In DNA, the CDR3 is TGTGCCAGCAGCGTCCAGGGCCACTCTGGAAACACCATATATTTT.

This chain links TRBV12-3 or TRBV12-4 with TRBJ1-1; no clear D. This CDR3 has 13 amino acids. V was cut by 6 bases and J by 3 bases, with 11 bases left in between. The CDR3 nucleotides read TGTGCCAGCAGGAGGACGGAGGACACTGAAGCTTTCTTT. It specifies CASRRTEDTEAFF.

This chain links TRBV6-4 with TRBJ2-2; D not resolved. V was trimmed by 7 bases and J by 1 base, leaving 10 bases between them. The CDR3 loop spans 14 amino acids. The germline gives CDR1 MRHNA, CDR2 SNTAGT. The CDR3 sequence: CASTAALNTGELFF. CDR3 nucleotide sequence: TGTGCCAGCACGGCAGCACTGAACACCGGGGAGCTGTTTTTT.

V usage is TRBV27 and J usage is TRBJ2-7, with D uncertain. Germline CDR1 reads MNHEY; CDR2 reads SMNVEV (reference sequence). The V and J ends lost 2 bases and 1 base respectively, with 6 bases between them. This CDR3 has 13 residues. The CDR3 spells CASSLKASYEQYF. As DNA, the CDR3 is TGTGCCAGCAGTTTAAAGGCTTCCTACGAGCAGTACTTC.

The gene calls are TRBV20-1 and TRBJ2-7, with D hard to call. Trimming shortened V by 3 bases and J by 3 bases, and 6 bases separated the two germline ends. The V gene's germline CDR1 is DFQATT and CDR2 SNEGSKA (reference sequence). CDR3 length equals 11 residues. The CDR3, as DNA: TGCAGTGCTAGCTCCTTCTACGAGCAGTACTTC. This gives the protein CSASSFYEQYF.

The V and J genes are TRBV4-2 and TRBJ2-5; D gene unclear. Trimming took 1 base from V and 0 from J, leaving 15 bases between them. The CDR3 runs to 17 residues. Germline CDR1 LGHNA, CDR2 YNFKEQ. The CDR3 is CASSQVGNTDDQETQYF. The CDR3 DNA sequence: TGTGCCAGCAGCCAAGTTGGGAATACGGACGACCAAGAGACCCAGTACTTC.

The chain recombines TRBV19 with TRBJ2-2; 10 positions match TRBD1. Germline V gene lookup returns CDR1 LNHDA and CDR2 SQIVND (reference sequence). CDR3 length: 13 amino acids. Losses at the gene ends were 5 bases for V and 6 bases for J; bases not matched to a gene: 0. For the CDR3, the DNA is TGTGCCAGTAGTGGGACAGGGGCCGGGGAGCTGTTTTTT. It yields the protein CASSGTGAGELFF.

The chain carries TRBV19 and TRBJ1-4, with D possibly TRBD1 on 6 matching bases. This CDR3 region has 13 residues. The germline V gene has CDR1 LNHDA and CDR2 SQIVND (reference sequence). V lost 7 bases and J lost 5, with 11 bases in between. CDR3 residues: CASNQGRNEKLFF. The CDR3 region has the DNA TGTGCCAGTAACCAGGGGCGCAATGAAAAACTGTTTTTT.

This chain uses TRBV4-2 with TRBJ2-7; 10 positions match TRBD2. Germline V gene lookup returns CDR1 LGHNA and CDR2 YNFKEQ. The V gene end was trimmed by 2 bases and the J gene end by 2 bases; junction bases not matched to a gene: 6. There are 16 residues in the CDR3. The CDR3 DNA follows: TGTGCCAGCAGCCAACCGAGCGGGAGGGAACCCTACGAGCAGTACTTC. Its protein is CASSQPSGREPYEQYF.

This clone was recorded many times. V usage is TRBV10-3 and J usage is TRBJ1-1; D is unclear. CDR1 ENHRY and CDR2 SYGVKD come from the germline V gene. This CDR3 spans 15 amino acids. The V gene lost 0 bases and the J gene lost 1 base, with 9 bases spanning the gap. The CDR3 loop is CAISESEPSNTEAFF. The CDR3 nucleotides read TGTGCCATCAGTGAGTCGGAGCCTTCGAACACTGAAGCTTTCTTT.

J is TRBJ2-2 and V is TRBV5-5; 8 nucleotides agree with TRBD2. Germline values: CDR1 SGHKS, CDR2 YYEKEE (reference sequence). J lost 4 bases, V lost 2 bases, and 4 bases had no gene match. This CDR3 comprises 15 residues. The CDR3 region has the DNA TGTGCCAGCAGCTTCGGGCTAGCGGGCACCGGGGAGCTGTTTTTT. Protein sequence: CASSFGLAGTGELFF.

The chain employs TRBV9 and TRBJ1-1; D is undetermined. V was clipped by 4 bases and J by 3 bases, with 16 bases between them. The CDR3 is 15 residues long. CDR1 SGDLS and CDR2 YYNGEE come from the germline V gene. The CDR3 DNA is TGTGCCAGCAGCCTCGACACCAACGGGGACACTGAAGCTTTCTTT. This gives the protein CASSLDTNGDTEAFF. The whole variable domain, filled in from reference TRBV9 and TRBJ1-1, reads DSGVTQTPKHLITATGQRVTLRCSPRSGDLSVYWYQQSLDQGLQFLIQYYNGEERAKGNILERFSAQQFPDLHSELNLSSLELGDSALYFCASSLDTNGDTEAFFGQGTRLTVV.

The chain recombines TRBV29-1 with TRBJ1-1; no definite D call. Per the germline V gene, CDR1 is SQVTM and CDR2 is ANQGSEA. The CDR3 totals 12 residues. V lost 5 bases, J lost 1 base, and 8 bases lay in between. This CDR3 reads CSVRIRNTEAFF. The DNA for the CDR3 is TGCAGCGTTAGGATCCGGAACACTGAAGCTTTCTTT.

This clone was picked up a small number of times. CDR3 in amino acids: CASSQAEDRSSYNSPLHF. The CDR3 DNA sequence: TGCGCCAGCAGCCAAGCGGAGGACCGGAGCTCCTATAATTCACCCCTCCACTTT. This chain joins TRBV4-1 and TRBJ1-6; the D is unclear. V was cut by 1 base and J by 0 bases, with 13 bases left in between. CDR1 is MGHRA and CDR2 is YSYEKL in the germline V gene. The CDR3 is 18 amino acids.

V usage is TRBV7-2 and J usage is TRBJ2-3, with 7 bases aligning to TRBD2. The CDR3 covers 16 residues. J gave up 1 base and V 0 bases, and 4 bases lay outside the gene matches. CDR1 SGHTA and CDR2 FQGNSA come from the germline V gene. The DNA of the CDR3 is TGTGCCAGCAGCTTAGCAACAAGCGGGGGCACAGATACGCAGTATTTT. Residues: CASSLATSGGTDTQYF.

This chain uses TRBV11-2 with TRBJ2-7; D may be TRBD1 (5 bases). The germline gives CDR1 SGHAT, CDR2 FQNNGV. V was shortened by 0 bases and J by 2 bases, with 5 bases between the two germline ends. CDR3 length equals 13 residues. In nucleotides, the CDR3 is TGTGCCAGCAGCTTAGACAGGGCCTACGAGCAGTACTTC. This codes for CASSLDRAYEQYF. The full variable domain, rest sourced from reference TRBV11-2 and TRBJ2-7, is EAGVAQSPRYKIIEKRQSVAFWCNPISGHATLYWYQQILGQGPKLLIQFQNNGVVDDSQLPKDRFSAERLKGVDSTLKIQPAKLEDSAVYLCASSLDRAYEQYFGPGTRLTVT.

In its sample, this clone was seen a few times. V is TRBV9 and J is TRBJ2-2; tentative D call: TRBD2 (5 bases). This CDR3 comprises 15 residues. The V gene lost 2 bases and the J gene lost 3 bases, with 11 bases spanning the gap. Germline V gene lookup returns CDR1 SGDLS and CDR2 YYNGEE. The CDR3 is CASSVGEGDTGELFF. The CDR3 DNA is TGTGCCAGCAGCGTGGGCGAGGGAGACACCGGGGAGCTGTTTTTT.

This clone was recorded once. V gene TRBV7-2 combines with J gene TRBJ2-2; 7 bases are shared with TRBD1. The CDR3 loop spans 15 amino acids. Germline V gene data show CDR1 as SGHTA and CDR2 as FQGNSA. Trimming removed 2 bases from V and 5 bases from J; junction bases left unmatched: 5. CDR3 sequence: CASSLLGTVTGELFF. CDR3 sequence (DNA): TGTGCCAGCAGCTTACTTGGGACAGTTACCGGGGAGCTGTTTTTT. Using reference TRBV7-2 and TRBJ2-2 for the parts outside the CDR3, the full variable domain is GAGVSQSPSNKVTEKGKDVELRCDPISGHTALYWYRQSLGQGLEFLIYFQGNSAPDKSGLPSDRFSAERTGGSVSTLTIQRTQQEDSAVYLCASSLLGTVTGELFFGEGSRLTVL.

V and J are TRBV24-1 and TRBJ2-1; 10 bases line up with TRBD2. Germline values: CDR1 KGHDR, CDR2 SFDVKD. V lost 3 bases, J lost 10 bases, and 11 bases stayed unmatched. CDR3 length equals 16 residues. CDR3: CATSDLTSGPKREQFF. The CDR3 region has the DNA TGTGCCACCAGTGATCTGACTAGCGGGCCTAAGAGAGAGCAGTTCTTC.

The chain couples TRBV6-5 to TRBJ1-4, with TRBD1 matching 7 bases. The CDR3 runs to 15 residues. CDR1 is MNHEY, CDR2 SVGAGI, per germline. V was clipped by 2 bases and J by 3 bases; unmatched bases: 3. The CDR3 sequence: CASSYRGRPNEKLFF. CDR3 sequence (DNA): TGTGCCAGCAGTTACAGGGGGCGGCCTAATGAAAAACTGTTTTTT.

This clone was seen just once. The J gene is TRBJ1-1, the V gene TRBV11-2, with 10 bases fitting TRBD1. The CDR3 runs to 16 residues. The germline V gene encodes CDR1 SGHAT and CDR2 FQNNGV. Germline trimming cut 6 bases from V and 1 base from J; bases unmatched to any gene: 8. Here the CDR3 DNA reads TGTGCCAGCAGTTCCGGGACAGGGGTTTGGAACACTGAAGCTTTCTTT. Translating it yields CASSSGTGVWNTEAFF.

This CDR3 reads CASSQRSDDDGYTF. The CDR3 bases are TGTGCCAGCAGCCAGCGCTCGGACGACGATGGCTACACCTTC. The chain links TRBV4-2 to TRBJ1-2, with D unclear. The germline V and J ends were trimmed by 3 bases and 6 bases, with 14 bases remaining between them. CDR1 is LGHNA and CDR2 is YNFKEQ in the germline V gene. The CDR3 loop spans 14 amino acids.